These T cell receptor beta chains were read from a single sample in a study of T cell responses to AZD1222 COVID-19 vaccine. Using immunoSEQ multiplex PCR, the repertoire was profiled, and TCRdb retains in-frame clones only, with some absent. The table has approximately 71,000 clones, about nine tenths seen once. The sequencing here drew on peripheral blood, taken on day 0 of AZD1222 vaccination. These receptors were collected from an adult in good health. Each CDR3 is given with its conserved first and last residue. The D gene is left open where the match is weak. Size tells how often a clone was seen (once, few, many) or the class of an expanded clone, and some rows leave it out.

v_call,clone_size,d_call,j_call,cdr3_nt,cdr3_aa
TRBV28,NA,TRBD1,TRBJ1-1,TGTGCCAGCAGTCCCCTAGGACAGGGTAGGCGGCGCACTGAAGCTTTCTTT,CASSPLGQGRRRTEAFF
TRBV7-2,NA,NA,TRBJ1-2,TGTGCCAGCAGCTCCGCAGTTGGGGGTCAGAACTATGGCTACACCTTC,CASSSAVGGQNYGYTF
TRBV6-1,NA,NA,TRBJ1-5,TGTGCCAGCAGTGACGCTTATAGCAATCAGCCCCAGCATTTT,CASSDAYSNQPQHF
TRBV7-9,NA,NA,TRBJ2-7,TGTGCCAGCAGCCAGGGACTCAGCTCCTACGAGCAGTACTTC,CASSQGLSSYEQYF
TRBV2,NA,TRBD1,TRBJ1-2,TGTGCCAGCAGGCCGGGACAGGGTAACTATGGCTACACCTTC,CASRPGQGNYGYTF
TRBV21-1,NA,NA,TRBJ2-3,TGTGCCAGCAGCACGACGGGACTAGCGGGAGGTACGCAGTATTTT,CASSTTGLAGGTQYF
TRBV7-2,NA,NA,TRBJ1-6,TGTGCCAGCAGCTCAATTCGGGGAAATAATTCACCCCTCCACTTT,CASSSIRGNNSPLHF
TRBV11-2,NA,TRBD2,TRBJ2-2,TGTGCCAGCAGCTCCCGGACTAGCGGCGGCACCGGGGAGCTGTTTTTT,CASSSRTSGGTGELFF
TRBV5-6,NA,NA,TRBJ1-2,TGTGCCAGCAGCTTCTCCATCCGTTGGGGATTTATCTATGGCTACACCTTC,CASSFSIRWGFIYGYTF
TRBV6-2/TRBV6-3,NA,NA,TRBJ2-1,TGTGCCAGCAGTTACTTGAGGGAGGTATCCTACAATGAGCAGTTCTTC,CASSYLREVSYNEQFF
TRBV7-2,NA,NA,TRBJ1-1,TGTGCCAGCAGCACGCTAGTGAACACTGAAGCTTTCTTT,CASSTLVNTEAFF
TRBV2,NA,NA,TRBJ1-1,TGTGCCAGTGTTAAGGGACTTCTCCCTGAAGCTTTCTTT,CASVKGLLPEAFF
TRBV4-2,NA,TRBD2,TRBJ2-1,TGTGCCAGCAGCCAAGTAGTAGCGGGAGGTACCTACAATGAGCAGTTCTTC,CASSQVVAGGTYNEQFF
TRBV6-4,NA,TRBD1,TRBJ2-2,TGTGCCAGCAGCTTGGGACAGGGGGACACCGGGGAGCTGTTTTTT,CASSLGQGDTGELFF
TRBV7-2,NA,TRBD2,TRBJ2-2,TGTGCCAGCAGCGACCCAGGACTAGCGGGAGTTAACGGGGAGCTGTTTTTT,CASSDPGLAGVNGELFF
TRBV18,NA,NA,TRBJ2-2,TGTGCCAGCTCACCTGGGCGGGTGAACACCGGGGAGCTGTTTTTT,CASSPGRVNTGELFF
TRBV5-1,once,NA,TRBJ1-1,TGCGCCAGCAGCTTGGTAGGAAACCCTAACACTGAAGCTTTCTTT,CASSLVGNPNTEAFF
TRBV4-3,NA,NA,TRBJ1-1,TGCGCCAGCAGCCACAACAGGGCTGAAGCTTTCTTT,CASSHNRAEAFF
TRBV19,NA,NA,TRBJ1-5,TGTGCCAGTAACTTTTGGGGTAATCAGCCCCAGCATTTT,CASNFWGNQPQHF
TRBV9,NA,TRBD2,TRBJ2-1,TGTGCCAGCAGCGTAGTTCCGGGAGGGAGTTACAATGAGCAGTTCTTC,CASSVVPGGSYNEQFF
TRBV12-3/TRBV12-4,NA,NA,TRBJ2-3,TGTGCCAGCAGTTTCGGGGGAACAGATACGCAGTATTTT,CASSFGGTDTQYF
TRBV6-5,once,NA,TRBJ2-7,TGTGCCAGCTTAGACTCGGCCGGGTCCTACGAGCAGTACTTC,CASLDSAGSYEQYF